This paragraph reports one T cell receptor beta chain. This sample is drawn from a study of response to subunit inactivated influenza vaccine. Trimming at V came to 0 bases and at J to 0 bases, leaving 5 bases not matched to a gene. Germline V gives CDR1 SGHTA, CDR2 FQGNSA. The CDR3 totals 19 residues. TCRdb redid the calling of the RT-PCR reads with MiXCR, one entry per CDR3 protein. The repertoire has approximately 500,000 distinct CDR3 sequences, roughly 15% of them found once; the top ten carry roughly 10%. This material consisted of PBMCs from blood, taken about 13 days after vaccination. This sequence originates from a man in his fifties who received an inactivated influenza vaccine. The V gene is TRBV7-2, the J gene TRBJ2-2, with TRBD2 matching 12 bases. The CDR3 bases are TGTGCCAGCAGCTTAGCCTGGACTAGCGGGGCCTCGAACACCGGGGAGCTGTTTTTT. Protein: CASSLAWTSGASNTGELFF.